A selection of T cell receptor beta chains follows, all from one sample in a study of T-cell reconstitution after alpha-beta-depleted transplantation in children. One entry per CDR3 protein, called by TCRdb with MiXCR from the PCR reads. Of hundreds of thousands of distinct CDR3 sequences in the sample, 10% to 15% were seen once. The sample was PBMCs, mostly from graft donor cells, taken 360 days after TCRalphabeta/CD19-depleted stem cell transplant. Receptors were obtained from a male patient aged 10 to 17 who had a stem cell transplant for acute myeloid leukemia, so the T cells may come from the graft donor. Each CDR3 is given with its conserved first and last residue. Fields, in order: D gene, V gene, J gene, clone size, CDR3 DNA, CDR3 protein. D genes are given only for firm matches. A clone size is listed for some rows: how often the clone was seen (once, few, many), or a class if it is expanded.

>.|TRBV29-1|TRBJ1-2|few
TGCAGCGTTGGGACGGACCTATACTATGGCTACACCTTC
CSVGTDLYYGYTF
>.|TRBV2|TRBJ2-2|.
TGTACCAGCAGTTTTCTGGTCGGGCTAGCCGTGTTCCCCGGGGAGCTGTTTTTT
CTSSFLVGLAVFPGELFF
>TRBD1|TRBV6-1|TRBJ1-5|.
TGTGCCAGCAGGGGGACAGGGGGGAGCAATCAGCCCCAGCATTTT
CASRGTGGSNQPQHF
>.|TRBV23-1|TRBJ2-5|.
TGCGCCAGCAGTCAAAGGTCTCCACCCCAAGAGACCCAGTACTTC
CASSQRSPPQETQYF
>.|TRBV5-1|TRBJ2-3|.
TGCGCCAGCAGCCCCCCTGAGCGGACCACAGATACGCAGTATTTT
CASSPPERTTDTQYF
>TRBD1|TRBV6-5|TRBJ2-7|many
TGTGCCAGCAGAGGGACAGGGGGGCACGAGCAGTACTTC
CASRGTGGHEQYF
>.|TRBV20-1|TRBJ2-7|many
TGCAGTGCTAGTCTGGCCTCCTACGAGCAGTACTTC
CSASLASYEQYF
>.|TRBV20-1|TRBJ2-7|few
TGCAGTGCTAGTCGGGACGACTACGAGCAGTACTTC
CSASRDDYEQYF
>.|TRBV7-9|TRBJ2-7|.
TGTGCCAGCAGCTACTACAGGGAAAACTACGAGCAGTACTTC
CASSYYRENYEQYF
>.|TRBV2|TRBJ2-7|.
TGTGCCAGCAGTGATCTCTCCGAAGTGGTGGACGAGCAGTACTTC
CASSDLSEVVDEQYF
>.|TRBV6-1|TRBJ2-7|few
TGTGCCAGCAGTAGGGGAGACCAGTCCGAGCAGTACTTC
CASSRGDQSEQYF
>TRBD2|TRBV20-1|TRBJ2-7|.
TGCAGTGCCCAACCACTAGCGGGCGATTTTCTCGAGCAGTACTTC
CSAQPLAGDFLEQYF
>TRBD2|TRBV4-1|TRBJ2-1|few
TGCGCCAGCAGCCAAGATGTGATGCGCGGGAGGGCGAATGAGCAGTTCTTC
CASSQDVMRGRANEQFF
>TRBD2|TRBV6-5|TRBJ2-7|few
TGTGCCAGCAGTTACTCGAGTATGGCTAGCGGCAAGGTGGGGGAGCAGTACTTC
CASSYSSMASGKVGEQYF
>TRBD1|TRBV7-3|TRBJ2-2|few
TGTGCCAGCAGCGGGACAGGGGGCGCTTCGCCGCTCTTGAACACCGGGGAGCTGTTTTTT
CASSGTGGASPLLNTGELFF
>.|TRBV7-2|TRBJ2-1|.
TGTGCCAGCCTCCCGGCCTTAGGGCACAATGAGCAGTTCTTC
CASLPALGHNEQFF
>.|TRBV24-1|TRBJ2-6|few
TGTGCCACCAGTGACCAAACCATCTCTGGGGCCAACGTCCTGACTTTC
CATSDQTISGANVLTF
>.|TRBV15|TRBJ1-1|few
TGTGCCACCAGCAGAGATCGGCAGGGAGGCACTGAAGCTTTCTTT
CATSRDRQGGTEAFF
>TRBD1|TRBV19|TRBJ2-7|few
TGTGCCAGTAGTAACTACGGGACAGGGGGCCTCGCCGGCGAGCAGTACTTC
CASSNYGTGGLAGEQYF
>TRBD2|TRBV7-2|TRBJ2-1|few
TGTGCCAGCAGCTTAGCAGGGACTAGCCTGGGGTATGAGCAGTTCTTC
CASSLAGTSLGYEQFF
>.|TRBV20-1|TRBJ2-2|many
TGCAGTGCTAGAGGGGGGTCGGAGTACACCGGGGAGCTGTTTTTT
CSARGGSEYTGELFF
>.|TRBV18|TRBJ2-3|many
TGTGCCAGCAGTCAAGGACCTACAGATACGCAGTATTTT
CASSQGPTDTQYF
>.|TRBV7-9|TRBJ2-5|.
TGTGCCAGCAGCCCCCGCCGACTCGGCCCAGAGACCCAGTACTTC
CASSPRRLGPETQYF
>TRBD2|TRBV29-1|TRBJ2-7|few
TGCAGCGTGGGGGGACTAGGAAATATGTACGAGCAGTACTTC
CSVGGLGNMYEQYF
>.|TRBV7-9|TRBJ2-3|.
TGTGCCAGCAGTTTGGCTGGCGGGGCCGGAAGCACAGATACGCAGTATTTT
CASSLAGGAGSTDTQYF
>.|TRBV20-1|TRBJ1-2|once
TGCAGTACCCGGGACCCGAGGGCCTATGGCTACACCTTC
CSTRDPRAYGYTF
>.|TRBV12-3/TRBV12-4|TRBJ2-1|few
TGTGCCAGCAGTTTTGGGGGTATGGAGTATGAGCAGTTCTTC
CASSFGGMEYEQFF
>TRBD2|TRBV10-3|TRBJ2-2|.
TGTGCCATCAATAGGCGGGAGGGCCTGAACACCGGGGAGCTGTTTTTT
CAINRREGLNTGELFF
>TRBD1|TRBV12-3/TRBV12-4|TRBJ2-3|.
TGTGCCAGCAGTTCCGACAGGGTGGACACAGATACGCAGTATTTT
CASSSDRVDTDTQYF
>.|TRBV28|TRBJ2-1|many
TGTGCCAGCAGTTACGGCAGGCAATACAATGAGCAGTTCTTC
CASSYGRQYNEQFF
>.|TRBV12-3/TRBV12-4|TRBJ1-2|.
TGTGCCAGCAGTTTAATCAGCAGGGACTATGGCTACACCTTC
CASSLISRDYGYTF
>TRBD1|TRBV12-3/TRBV12-4|TRBJ2-2|few
TGTGCCAGCACAGGGGGCGGCACCGGGGAGCTGTTTTTT
CASTGGGTGELFF
>TRBD2|TRBV29-1|TRBJ2-3|few
TGCAGCGCCTTAGCGGGAATCGCAGATACGCAGTATTTT
CSALAGIADTQYF
>.|TRBV28|TRBJ2-7|.
TGTGCCAGCTCAGCAGTGGCCAGGGAGCAGTACTTC
CASSAVAREQYF
>.|TRBV12-3/TRBV12-4|TRBJ1-5|.
TGTGCCAGCAGGGTCGGGGGGGGGAACAATCAGCCCCAGCATTTT
CASRVGGGNNQPQHF
>.|TRBV27|TRBJ2-7|.
TGTGCCAGCAGTTTATCACGCGGGGTGAGCTCCTACGAGCAGTACTTC
CASSLSRGVSSYEQYF
>.|TRBV28|TRBJ2-7|few
TGTGCCAGCAGCCTAATAGGGAAATACGAGCAGTACTTC
CASSLIGKYEQYF
>.|TRBV12-3/TRBV12-4|TRBJ1-5|few
TGTGCCAGCAGTCCCCCTGGGGGAGGGAACCAGCCCCAGCATTTT
CASSPPGGGNQPQHF
>TRBD1|TRBV20-1|TRBJ1-2|.
TGCAGTGCTAGGGGACAGGTGAACTATGGCTACACCTTC
CSARGQVNYGYTF
>TRBD1|TRBV3-1|TRBJ2-7|.
TGTGCCAGCTGCCCCTGGACAGGGAAGCACGAGCAGTACTTC
CASCPWTGKHEQYF
>TRBD2|TRBV20-1|TRBJ2-7|few
TGCAGTGGCCGACTAGCGGGAGTGTTCGAGCAGTACTTC
CSGRLAGVFEQYF
>TRBD1|TRBV18|TRBJ2-7|.
TGTGCCAGCTCGTCGAAAAAGGGGGGACAGGGCTCCTACGAGCAGTACTTC
CASSSKKGGQGSYEQYF
>.|TRBV11-2|TRBJ1-1|.
TGTGCCAGCAGCTTAGTCGGCGATGCTGAAGCTTTCTTT
CASSLVGDAEAFF
>.|TRBV19|TRBJ2-1|few
TGTGCCAGTAGTATATTACTAGGGGTAGCTAATGAGCAGTTCTTC
CASSILLGVANEQFF
>TRBD2|TRBV28|TRBJ2-3|few
TGTGCCCTCTCCCTAAGCGGGAGGGCCTGGGATACGCAGTATTTT
CALSLSGRAWDTQYF
>.|TRBV28|TRBJ1-2|few
TGTGCCAGCAGTATTAGGGGGAATCGGGGCTACACCTTC
CASSIRGNRGYTF
>.|TRBV28|TRBJ1-6|.
TGTGCCAGCAGTTGGTTGATAAATAATTCACCCCTCCACTTT
CASSWLINNSPLHF
>.|TRBV28|TRBJ2-2|.
TGTGCCAGCAGTTTCGGGCGGGGTAGGGGCGTCACCGGGGAGCTGTTTTTT
CASSFGRGRGVTGELFF
>.|TRBV5-1|TRBJ2-7|.
TGCGCCAGCAGCCGAATGGTCGTCGGCCCCGAGCAGTACTTC
CASSRMVVGPEQYF
>.|TRBV12-3/TRBV12-4|TRBJ1-1|few
TGTGCCAGCAGTTGGGGTCTACCCCTTGAAGCTTTCTTT
CASSWGLPLEAFF
>TRBD2|TRBV20-1|TRBJ2-6|few
TGCAGTGCAAGACCGGGACTAGCGGGAGGTGGCTGGGCCAACGTCCTGACTTTC
CSARPGLAGGGWANVLTF
>.|TRBV29-1|TRBJ2-7|many
TGCAGCGTCGTACAGTCAGGTCGGGCCTACGAGCAGTACTTC
CSVVQSGRAYEQYF
>.|TRBV6-5|TRBJ2-1|.
TGTGCCAGCAGCAACACCTACAATGAGCAGTTCTTC
CASSNTYNEQFF
>TRBD2|TRBV20-1|TRBJ2-2|many
TGCAGTGCTCCGCTAGCGGGAGTCGACACCGGGGAGCTGTTTTTT
CSAPLAGVDTGELFF
>TRBD2|TRBV20-1|TRBJ2-2|.
TGCAGTGCGCCCTGGGCGGGAGCGAACACCGGGGAGCTGTTTTTT
CSAPWAGANTGELFF
>TRBD2|TRBV7-6|TRBJ2-1|many
TGTGCCAGCAGGGATGTAGCGGGAAACAATGAGCAGTTCTTC
CASRDVAGNNEQFF
>.|TRBV4-3|TRBJ2-3|.
TGCGCCAGCAGCCAAGAACAGGCTAGCACAGATACGCAGTATTTT
CASSQEQASTDTQYF
>.|TRBV4-3|TRBJ1-2|few
TGCGCCAGCAGCCAAGATGGTGGCCAGGATTATGGCTACACCTTC
CASSQDGGQDYGYTF